These 11 T cell receptor beta chains were all obtained from the same sample, sequenced in a study. TCRdb called the 5' RACE reads again in MiXCR, with one record for every CDR3 protein. Of about 40,000 distinct CDR3 sequences in the sample, 18% were seen once. The sequenced material came from naive CD4+ T cells sorted from a lymph node. The subset denotes: naive CD4+ T cells, CD4+CD45RA+CD25-. The receptors stem from a female donor with breast cancer.

The rearrangement uses TRBV12-3 or TRBV12-4 and TRBJ2-1, with 11 bases fitting TRBD2. Losses at the gene ends were 4 bases for V and 5 bases for J; bases not matched to a gene: 4. The CDR3 is made up of 15 amino acids. CDR3 amino acids: CASSSLAGGHNEQFF. The CDR3 DNA reads as TGTGCCAGCAGTTCTCTAGCGGGAGGCCACAATGAGCAGTTCTTC.

This clonotype was detected a few times. V is TRBV6-5 and J is TRBJ2-1; the match to TRBD2 covers 13 bases. The germline V gene encodes CDR1 MNHEY and CDR2 SVGAGI. This CDR3 has 16 amino acids. Trimming cost V 5 bases and J 7 bases; bases outside gene matches: 8. CDR3 region: CASSRVGTSGTNEQFF. CDR3 bases: TGTGCCAGCAGTCGCGTCGGGACTAGCGGGACTAATGAGCAGTTCTTC.

CDR3 region: CASSKETDSPLHF. The DNA of the CDR3 is TGTGCCAGCAGCAAAGAGACAGATTCACCCCTCCACTTT. The chain carries TRBV7-3 and TRBJ1-6; maybe TRBD1 (5 bases). Trimming removed 5 bases at V and 8 bases at J, with 10 bases between. Germline CDR1 reads SGHTA; CDR2 reads FQGTGA. The CDR3 runs 13 residues.

This clonotype was picked up a small number of times. The chain recombines TRBV7-2 with TRBJ2-1; 10 bases line up with TRBD2. Germline lookup yields CDR1 SGHTA and CDR2 FQGNSA. The CDR3 runs 15 residues. Trimming took 1 base from V and 8 from J; bases not matched to a gene: 5. CDR3 residues: CASSLGPSGRDEQFF. The CDR3, as DNA: TGTGCCAGCAGCTTAGGGCCTAGCGGGAGAGATGAGCAGTTCTTC.

This clonotype was counted between two and nine times. The chain employs TRBV30 and TRBJ1-1; D is unresolved. Germline CDR1 GTSNPN, CDR2 SVGIG (reference sequence). The CDR3 sequence is 13 residues long. V was shortened by 1 base and J by 0 bases, with 6 bases between the two germline ends. The CDR3 bases are TGTGCCTGGAGTGAAGGCATGAACACTGAAGCTTTCTTT. Residues: CAWSEGMNTEAFF.

This clonotype occurred many times. This chain links TRBV5-1 with TRBJ2-3; D possibly corresponds to TRBD1 (5 bases). Looked up from germline, CDR1 is SGHRS and CDR2 is YFSETQ. V was shortened by 4 bases and J by 0 bases, with 6 bases between the two germline ends. The CDR3 contains 13 residues. CDR3 DNA: TGCGCCAGCAGCGCAGGGAGCACAGATACGCAGTATTTT. Translated, it gives CASSAGSTDTQYF.

There are many counts of this clonotype. The genes are TRBV9 and TRBJ2-3, with no clear D. In germline, CDR1 is SGDLS, CDR2 YYNGEE. Trimming pared 0 bases from V and 3 bases from J, leaving 5 bases between. CDR3 length equals 13 residues. The CDR3 sequence is CASSVVGTDTQYF. In DNA, the CDR3 is TGTGCCAGCAGCGTAGTAGGAACAGATACGCAGTATTTT.

The chain has TRBV3-1 and TRBJ2-3; D is uncertain. The V and J ends lost 5 bases and 0 bases respectively, with 6 bases between them. The CDR3 is made up of 13 amino acids. Germline CDR1 LGHDT, CDR2 YNNKEL (reference sequence). The CDR3 here is CASSEPSTDTQYF. In DNA form, the CDR3 reads TGTGCCAGCAGCGAGCCCAGCACAGATACGCAGTATTTT.

In regard to this clonotype: A read error may be the cause here, since a much bigger clone is one base away. This rearrangement joins TRBV6-5 to TRBJ2-2; unclear D gene. With 6 bases removed from V and 2 bases from J, the gap between germline ends came to 13 bases. The CDR3 extends over 15 amino acids. Germline-derived CDR1 and CDR2 are MNHEY and SVGAGI. Here the CDR3 reads CASRTGIANTGELFF. The CDR3 nucleotides read TGTGCCAGCAGAACCGGAATAGCCAACACCGGGGAGCTGTTTTTT.

A few counts support this clonotype. The chain couples TRBV7-2 to TRBJ1-3; no clear D. In germline, CDR1 is SGHTA, CDR2 FQGNSA. The CDR3 totals 15 residues. V was shortened by 1 base and J by 0 bases, with 7 bases between the two germline ends. The DNA for the CDR3 is TGTGCCAGCAGCTTAGGGCGGATCTCTGGAAACACCATATATTTT. As protein: CASSLGRISGNTIYF.

This clonotype was detected ten times or more. J is TRBJ2-5 and V is TRBV6-5, with TRBD2 matching over 10 bases. Germline loops: CDR1 MNHEY, CDR2 SVGAGI. The CDR3 runs to 15 residues. The V segment lost 4 bases and the J segment 5 bases; nucleotides outside the gene matches: 7. For the CDR3, the DNA is TGTGCCAGCAGTTTCGGGACTAGCGAGATTGAGACCCAGTACTTC. This codes for CASSFGTSEIETQYF.